These T cell receptor beta chains were read from a single sample in a study of shared clonotypes between healthy human individuals. Measured with immunoSEQ multiplex PCR; TCRdb has only the in-frame clones, and not every one. The repertoire has hundreds of thousands of clones, less than 80% of them found once; the top ten carry around 2%. The specimen sequenced was memory CD4+ T cells sorted from blood. These receptors all come from a woman in her 30s in good health. CDR3s include the opening cysteine and the closing phenylalanine or tryptophan. The D gene is left open where the match is weak. Clone size is given for some rows only: seen once, a few or many times, or a class if the clone is expanded.

V gene	D gene	clone size	J gene	CDR3 protein	CDR3 DNA
TRBV6-5	TRBD2	NA	TRBJ2-5	CASSYRLAGPQETQYF	TGTGCCAGCAGTTATCGACTAGCGGGACCCCAAGAGACCCAGTACTTC
TRBV4-2	TRBD2	NA	TRBJ2-2	CASSQDGLAAANTGELFF	TGTGCCAGCAGCCAAGATGGACTAGCGGCCGCGAACACCGGGGAGCTGTTTTTT
TRBV5-1	TRBD2	NA	TRBJ2-5	CASSREGPQETQYF	TGCGCCAGCAGCAGGGAGGGCCCCCAAGAGACCCAGTACTTC
TRBV6-5	TRBD1	few	TRBJ1-1	CASSGRGRTAFF	TGTGCCAGCAGTGGCAGGGGGCGTACAGCTTTCTTT
TRBV7-9	NA	NA	TRBJ1-5	CASSSDRANQPQHF	TGTGCCAGCAGCTCGGACAGAGCGAATCAGCCCCAGCATTTT
TRBV15	NA	NA	TRBJ1-2	CATSPRRGSSGYTF	TGTGCCACATCCCCCAGAAGAGGGAGCAGTGGCTACACCTTC
TRBV29-1	NA	NA	TRBJ2-5	CSSKQVRETQYF	TGCAGCTCAAAACAGGTTCGAGAGACCCAGTACTTC
TRBV6-5	NA	NA	TRBJ2-2	CASRPPEVTGELFF	TGTGCCAGCAGACCCCCCGAGGTCACCGGGGAGCTGTTTTTT
TRBV10-1	NA	many	TRBJ1-5	CASSDQENQPQHF	TGCGCCAGCAGTGATCAGGAAAATCAGCCCCAGCATTTT
TRBV29-1	NA	once	TRBJ1-1	CSVDSVLGTEAFF	TGCAGCGTTGATAGCGTCCTTGGTACTGAAGCTTTCTTT
TRBV14	NA	NA	TRBJ2-2	CASSQDRPGELFF	TGTGCCAGCAGCCAAGATCGGCCCGGGGAGCTGTTTTTT
TRBV19	NA	NA	TRBJ2-5	CASSPNVETQYF	TGTGCCAGTAGTCCAAATGTCGAGACCCAGTACTTC
TRBV6-5	TRBD2	few	TRBJ2-3	CASSPSGREDTQYF	TGTGCCAGCAGTCCGAGCGGGAGGGAGGATACGCAGTATTTT
TRBV6-5	NA	NA	TRBJ2-1	CASSSFVGGDQFF	TGTGCCAGCAGCAGCTTCGTAGGGGGTGATCAGTTCTTC
TRBV10-1	NA	many	TRBJ2-7	CASSESTGTYEQYF	TGCGCCAGCAGTGAGTCCACAGGGACCTACGAGCAGTACTTC
TRBV7-6	NA	few	TRBJ2-2	CASRLESNTGELFF	TGTGCCAGCAGACTAGAGAGTAACACCGGGGAGCTGTTTTTT
TRBV7-8	NA	NA	TRBJ1-3	CASSLGSASSGNTIYF	TGTGCCAGCAGCTTAGGATCCGCAAGCTCTGGAAACACCATATATTTT
TRBV29-1	NA	NA	TRBJ2-7	CSVVLQDSFYEQYF	TGCAGCGTTGTATTACAGGACAGCTTCTACGAGCAGTACTTC
TRBV19	TRBD2	many	TRBJ2-7	CASSTGTSGRPQLYEQYF	TGTGCCAGTAGTACCGGGACTAGCGGGAGACCACAGTTGTACGAGCAGTACTTC
TRBV11-2	NA	NA	TRBJ2-1	CASSHPDNEQFF	TGTGCCAGCAGCCACCCAGACAATGAGCAGTTCTTC
TRBV28	TRBD2	NA	TRBJ2-2	CASSLGPSFGSSGRLETGELFF	TGTGCCAGCAGTTTAGGCCCGAGTTTTGGGTCTAGCGGGAGATTGGAGACCGGGGAGCTGTTTTTT
TRBV18	NA	NA	TRBJ2-5	CASSVGAGGETQYF	TGTGCCAGCTCAGTCGGAGCGGGTGGGGAGACCCAGTACTTC
TRBV7-9	NA	NA	TRBJ2-2	CASSLAQSLNTGELFF	TGTGCCAGCAGCTTAGCACAGTCCTTGAACACCGGGGAGCTGTTTTTT
TRBV2	TRBD2	few	TRBJ2-7	CASTMRLAGTGYEQYF	TGTGCCAGCACTATGAGACTAGCGGGAACCGGCTACGAGCAGTACTTC
TRBV6-5	NA	NA	TRBJ2-4	CASTSLLNIQYF	TGTGCCAGCACTAGTCTCTTAAACATTCAGTACTTC
TRBV6-6	NA	NA	TRBJ2-7	CASSYVNEQYF	TGTGCCAGCAGTTACGTAAACGAGCAGTACTTC
TRBV7-9	TRBD1	once	TRBJ1-2	CASSKMATGARGYGYTF	TGTGCCAGCAGCAAGATGGCTACAGGGGCCCGTGGCTATGGCTACACCTTC
TRBV5-4	NA	few	TRBJ2-1	CASSLGLGEVSYNEQFF	TGTGCCAGCAGCTTGGGCCTCGGGGAGGTTTCCTACAATGAGCAGTTCTTC
TRBV28	NA	NA	TRBJ1-2	CATEDGYNYGYTF	TGTGCCACCGAGGACGGTTATAACTATGGCTACACCTTC
TRBV5-4	NA	NA	TRBJ2-6	CASGRDLRERANVLTF	TGTGCCAGCGGGCGGGATTTGCGCGAGCGGGCCAACGTCCTGACTTTC
TRBV27	TRBD2	NA	TRBJ2-3	CATLDSGRTDTQYF	TGTGCCACCCTCGACAGCGGGAGAACAGATACGCAGTATTTT
TRBV28	TRBD1	NA	TRBJ1-2	CASSLGDRGFYGYTF	TGTGCCAGCAGTTTAGGGGACAGGGGCTTTTATGGCTACACCTTC
TRBV7-6	TRBD1	once	TRBJ2-5	CASSLRQGGETQYF	TGTGCCAGCAGCTTACGACAGGGTGGGGAGACCCAGTACTTC
TRBV19	NA	NA	TRBJ1-4	CASSPTRGEKLFF	TGTGCCAGTAGTCCCACCCGGGGTGAAAAACTGTTTTTT
TRBV5-1	TRBD1	NA	TRBJ1-2	CASSSGTGLNYGYTF	TGCGCCAGCAGCTCCGGGACAGGCCTAAACTATGGCTACACCTTC
TRBV28	NA	NA	TRBJ2-7	CASRTQGTYEQYF	TGTGCCAGCAGGACACAAGGAACCTACGAGCAGTACTTC
TRBV14	NA	NA	TRBJ1-1	CASSQGFRGTEAFF	TGTGCCAGCAGCCAAGGGTTTAGAGGCACTGAAGCTTTCTTT
TRBV5-4	NA	many	TRBJ2-5	CASSLQGQETQYF	TGTGCCAGCAGCCTACAGGGCCAAGAGACCCAGTACTTC
TRBV9	NA	few	TRBJ1-1	CASSRRTANTEAFF	TGTGCCAGCAGCAGAAGGACAGCAAACACTGAAGCTTTCTTT
TRBV6-6	TRBD2	few	TRBJ2-1	CASSLGTSGTKWQFF	TGTGCCAGCAGCCTCGGGACTAGCGGGACAAAATGGCAGTTCTTC
TRBV28	TRBD1	NA	TRBJ1-6	CASSIPGQGDSPLHF	TGTGCCAGCAGTATACCGGGACAGGGGGATTCACCCCTCCACTTT
TRBV19	NA	NA	TRBJ2-7	CASTYGPGYEQYF	TGTGCCAGTACCTATGGGCCAGGATACGAGCAGTACTTC
TRBV19	TRBD1	NA	TRBJ1-5	CASSISGGAGNQPQHF	TGTGCCAGTAGTATCTCAGGGGGCGCGGGCAATCAGCCCCAGCATTTT
TRBV25-1	TRBD2	once	TRBJ2-1	CASSLAGGPNEQFF	TGTGCCAGCAGTCTAGCGGGAGGGCCCAATGAGCAGTTCTTC
TRBV29-1	NA	NA	TRBJ2-1	CSVLRDPSYNEQFF	TGCAGCGTATTACGGGATCCCTCCTACAATGAGCAGTTCTTC
TRBV29-1	TRBD2	NA	TRBJ2-1	CSVDRRTSGSNEQFF	TGCAGCGTTGATCGGAGGACTAGCGGGAGTAATGAGCAGTTCTTC
TRBV2	NA	NA	TRBJ1-5	CASSVLSTSEPQHF	TGTGCCAGCAGTGTGTTGTCAACTTCGGAGCCCCAGCATTTT
TRBV19	TRBD1	NA	TRBJ1-4	CATEQGAGEKLFF	TGTGCCACCGAACAGGGGGCGGGAGAAAAACTGTTTTTT
TRBV6-5	NA	few	TRBJ2-1	CASRDGTDYNEQFF	TGTGCCAGTCGAGACGGGACTGATTACAATGAGCAGTTCTTC
TRBV28	TRBD1	once	TRBJ1-4	CASSLLGQGPNEKLFF	TGTGCCAGCAGTTTATTGGGACAGGGGCCTAATGAAAAACTGTTTTTT
TRBV28	NA	few	TRBJ1-2	CASSLSLNYGYTF	TGTGCCAGCAGTTTATCACTTAACTATGGCTACACCTTC
TRBV5-4	TRBD1	once	TRBJ1-4	CASSSGQGGEKLFF	TGTGCCAGCAGCTCGGGACAGGGAGGCGAAAAACTGTTTTTT
TRBV28	TRBD1	NA	TRBJ1-1	CASNINRGRTEAFF	TGTGCCAGCAATATAAACAGGGGGCGGACTGAAGCTTTCTTT
TRBV7-2	TRBD2	NA	TRBJ2-3	CASRQGRTSGTDTQYF	TGTGCCAGCAGACAGGGCAGGACTAGCGGGACGGATACGCAGTATTTT
TRBV28	NA	NA	TRBJ1-4	CASSSVPEKLFF	TGTGCCAGCAGTTCCGTCCCCGAAAAACTGTTTTTT
TRBV30	TRBD1	NA	TRBJ1-5	CAWSVQGQPQHF	TGTGCCTGGAGTGTACAGGGGCAGCCCCAGCATTTT
TRBV18	TRBD1	NA	TRBJ2-7	CASSPNGQATYEQYF	TGTGCCAGCTCACCGAACGGACAGGCCACCTACGAGCAGTACTTC
TRBV28	NA	NA	TRBJ2-3	CASRTGGVTDTQYF	TGTGCCAGCAGGACCGGGGGAGTCACAGATACGCAGTATTTT
TRBV6-1	NA	NA	TRBJ1-2	CASSEAPQGNYGYTF	TGTGCCAGCAGTGAAGCACCCCAGGGGAACTATGGCTACACCTTC
TRBV4-2	NA	NA	TRBJ2-2	CASSPGTAEQTGELFF	TGTGCCAGCAGCCCCGGGACGGCTGAACAAACCGGGGAGCTGTTTTTT